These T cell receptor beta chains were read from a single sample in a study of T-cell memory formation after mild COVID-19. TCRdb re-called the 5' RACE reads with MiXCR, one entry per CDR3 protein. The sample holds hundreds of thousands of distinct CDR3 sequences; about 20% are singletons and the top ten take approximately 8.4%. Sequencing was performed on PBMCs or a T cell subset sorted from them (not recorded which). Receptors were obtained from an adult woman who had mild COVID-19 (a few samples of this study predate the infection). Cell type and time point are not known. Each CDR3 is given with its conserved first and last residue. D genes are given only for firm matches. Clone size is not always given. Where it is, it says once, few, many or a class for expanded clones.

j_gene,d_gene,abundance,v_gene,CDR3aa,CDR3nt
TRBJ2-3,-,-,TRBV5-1,CASSITGLTDTQYF,TGCGCCAGCAGCATAACAGGTCTCACAGATACGCAGTATTTT
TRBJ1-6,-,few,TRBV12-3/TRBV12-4,CASSLGGSYNSPLHF,TGTGCCAGCAGTTTAGGGGGCTCCTATAATTCACCCCTCCACTTT
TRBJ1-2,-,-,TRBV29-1,CSVTQGTRGYTF,TGCAGCGTTACTCAGGGGACTCGAGGCTACACCTTC
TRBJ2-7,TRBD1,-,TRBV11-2,CASSLDGFAGGPYEQYF,TGTGCCAGCAGCTTAGATGGATTTGCAGGGGGTCCCTACGAGCAGTACTTC
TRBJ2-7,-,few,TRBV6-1,CASSRPNRGGYEQYF,TGTGCCAGCAGCCGTCCCAACAGGGGGGGGTACGAGCAGTACTTC
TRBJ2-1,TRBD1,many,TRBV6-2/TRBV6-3,CASSTRTGVINEQFF,TGTGCCAGCAGTACACGGACAGGGGTAATCAATGAGCAGTTCTTC
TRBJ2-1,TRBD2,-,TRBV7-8,CASSLLAGVNNEQFF,TGTGCCAGCAGCCTTCTAGCGGGGGTAAACAATGAGCAGTTCTTC
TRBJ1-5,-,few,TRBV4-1,CASSLIQSGGNQPQHF,TGCGCCAGCAGCCTGATACAAAGTGGGGGCAATCAGCCCCAGCATTTT
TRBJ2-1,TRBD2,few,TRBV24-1,CATSDRGGRDEQFF,TGTGCCACCAGTGATCGGGGGGGCCGAGATGAGCAGTTCTTC
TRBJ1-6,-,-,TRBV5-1,CASSFGGGAYNSPLHF,TGCGCCAGCAGCTTTGGTGGGGGCGCCTATAATTCACCCCTCCACTTT
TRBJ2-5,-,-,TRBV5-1,CASSLGLVLEETQYF,TGCGCCAGCAGCTTGGGGCTAGTACTAGAAGAGACCCAGTACTTC
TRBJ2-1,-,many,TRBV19,CASRLGPNEQFF,TGTGCCAGTAGGCTAGGCCCCAATGAGCAGTTCTTC
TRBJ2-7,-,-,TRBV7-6,CASSLSVPGTMSSYEQYF,TGTGCCAGCAGCTTATCCGTTCCCGGGACAATGAGCTCCTACGAGCAGTACTTC
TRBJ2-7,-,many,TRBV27,CASSLSGRNYEQYF,TGTGCCAGCAGTTTATCTGGACGAAACTACGAGCAGTACTTC
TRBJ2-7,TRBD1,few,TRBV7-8,CASSFPGQGAEQYF,TGTGCCAGCAGCTTTCCGGGACAGGGGGCCGAGCAGTACTTC
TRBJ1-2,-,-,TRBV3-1,CASSQDGLLRGYTF,TGTGCCAGCAGCCAAGACGGACTGCTCCGGGGCTACACCTTC
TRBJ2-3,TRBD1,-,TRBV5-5,CASSLRTGGSDTQYF,TGTGCCAGCAGCTTGAGGACAGGGGGCTCAGATACGCAGTATTTT